The 19 T cell receptor beta chains below were found in one sample sequenced in a study of blood T cells in healthy people across ages. The authors ran a second PCR of 7 to 11 cycles using a sample-barcoded 5' primer and a J-beta primer mix. Each CDR3 protein is one row after TCRdb ran MiXCR on the 5' RACE reads. The table records about 680,000 distinct CDR3 sequences, approximately 50% of them present only once. Sequenced: blood. The receptor set was obtained from a woman aged 60-75 years in good health.

This clonotype appeared a single time. The chain recombines TRBV29-1 with TRBJ2-2; TRBD2 matches 11 bases. CDR1 is SQVTM, CDR2 ANQGSEA, per germline. The CDR3 loop spans 14 amino acids. J lost 1 base, V lost 8 bases, and 3 bases had no gene match. The CDR3 bases are TGCAGCACGGGGACTAGCGGGAACACCGGGGAGCTGTTTTTT. It specifies CSTGTSGNTGELFF.

There are many counts of this clonotype. The V gene is TRBV25-1, the J gene TRBJ1-2; D is ambiguous. This CDR3 spans 14 amino acids. Trimming took 1 base from V and 9 from J, leaving 15 bases between them. CDR1 and CDR2 (germline): MGHDK, SYGVNS. CDR3 in amino acids: CASSEWNSEKRYTF. The CDR3 region has the DNA TGTGCCAGCAGTGAATGGAACAGCGAAAAGCGCTACACCTTC.

The chain carries TRBV7-8 and TRBJ2-6, with a possible D match to TRBD1 (5 bases). V lost 6 bases to trimming and J lost 0 bases, with 18 bases between them. The CDR3 contains 18 residues. Germline assignment: CDR1 SGHVS and CDR2 FQNEAQ. CDR3 sequence (DNA): TGTGCCAGCAGATTATGGACATGGCAGCCCTCTGGGGCCAACGTCCTGACTTTC. Protein sequence: CASRLWTWQPSGANVLTF. The full variable domain, with the rest looked up from reference TRBV7-8 and TRBJ2-6, is GAGVSQSPRYKVAKRGQDVALRCDPISGHVSLFWYQQALGQGPEFLTYFQNEAQLDKSGLPSDRFFAERPEGSVSTLKIQRTQQEDSAVYLCASRLWTWQPSGANVLTFGAGSRLTVL.

This clonotype was recorded only once. The genes are TRBV11-2 and TRBJ2-1, with 9 positions matching TRBD1. This CDR3 has 17 amino acids. V shed 4 bases and J 9 bases; nucleotides not matched to a gene: 16. CDR1 is SGHAT, CDR2 FQNNGV, per germline. The CDR3 loop is CASSWGGRDRVLFEQFF. The CDR3 bases are TGTGCCAGCAGCTGGGGTGGGAGGGACAGGGTTTTGTTTGAGCAGTTCTTC.

Concerning this clonotype: A much larger clonotype is one base distant, so this may be a read error. The V gene is TRBV20-1, the J gene TRBJ2-1, with D maybe TRBD1 (6 bases). The end of the DNA aligns better with TRBJ2-7, so the J call may be wrong. The CDR3 spans 14 residues. CDR1 and CDR2 from the germline V gene are DFQATT and SNEGSKA (reference sequence). The CDR3 DNA is TGCAGTGCTAGAGAGGGAAAAGGGGACAACGAGCAGTACTTC. Amino acids: CSAREGKGDNEQYF.

The V gene is TRBV4-2, the J gene TRBJ1-2; a weak D match, TRBD1 (5 bases). V lost 7 bases, J lost 8 bases, and 23 bases lay in between. This CDR3 has 15 amino acids. In germline, CDR1 is LGHNA, CDR2 YNFKEQ. CDR3 amino acids: CASMDLPNRGEGYTF. The CDR3 DNA sequence: TGTGCCAGCATGGATTTACCGAACAGAGGGGAAGGCTACACCTTC.

The chain carries TRBV9 and TRBJ1-5, with D possibly being TRBD1 (5 bases). With 3 bases removed from V and 0 bases from J, the gap between germline ends came to 10 bases. The CDR3 has 15 residues. Germline V CDR1 and CDR2: SGDLS, YYNGEE. In DNA form, the CDR3 reads TGTGCCAGCAGCGAGGGACGGAATAGCAATCAGCCCCAGCATTTT. Protein: CASSEGRNSNQPQHF.

This clonotype has just a few counts. The chain joins TRBV2 to TRBJ1-2; D perhaps matches TRBD1 (6 bases). Trimming pared 1 base from V and 5 bases from J, leaving 11 bases between. There are 14 residues in the CDR3. The V gene's germline CDR1 is SNHLY and CDR2 FYNNEI. In nucleotides, the CDR3 is TGTGCCAGCAGTGAAGATAGGGGGGAGTATGGCTACACCTTC. This encodes CASSEDRGEYGYTF.

A few counts support this clonotype. V gene TRBV27 combines with J gene TRBJ1-2; TRBD1 is a possible D gene (6 bases). CDR3 length: 14 amino acids. Per germline, CDR1 MNHEY and CDR2 SMNVEV (reference sequence). V lost 1 base to trimming and J lost 6 bases, with 12 bases between them. CDR3 bases: TGTGCCAGCAGTTTATATGGGCAGGGGAATGGCTACACCTTC. Translated: CASSLYGQGNGYTF.

The chain carries TRBV28 and TRBJ2-5, with 8 bases identical to TRBD1. The V gene's germline CDR1 is MDHEN and CDR2 SYDVKM. V lost 2 bases and J lost 1; bases outside the gene matches: 6. This CDR3 is 16 amino acids long. CDR3 nucleotides: TGTGCCAGCAGTTTAGGGGCCGGGACAGGCCAAGAGACCCAGTACTTC. Residues: CASSLGAGTGQETQYF.

V usage is TRBV29-1 and J usage is TRBJ2-1; 12 bases agree with TRBD2. The J segment lost 9 bases and the V segment lost 0 bases, leaving 9 bases of the junction unmatched. The CDR3 has 16 residues. Germline V gene lookup returns CDR1 SQVTM and CDR2 ANQGSEA. The CDR3 is CSVEDRGGGLAGEQFF. CDR3 nucleotides: TGCAGCGTTGAAGATCGGGGAGGGGGACTAGCGGGTGAGCAGTTCTTC.

V usage is TRBV6-5 and J usage is TRBJ2-5, with D perhaps TRBD1 (5 bases). Judging by the DNA end, TRBJ2-7 fits better; the J call may be wrong. In germline, CDR1 is MNHEY, CDR2 SVGAGI. The CDR3 contains 13 residues. For the CDR3, the DNA is TGTGCCAGCGGTCTGGCCAGGGTCTACGAGCAGTACTTC. Its translation is CASGLARVYEQYF.

The chain is built from TRBV7-2 and TRBJ1-4; D not certain. CDR3 size: 16 residues. Germline lookup yields CDR1 SGHTA and CDR2 FQGNSA. The V and J ends lost 5 bases and 4 bases respectively, with 17 bases between them. CDR3 sequence: CASSKGRNGFNEKLFF. The CDR3 bases are TGTGCCAGCAGCAAAGGACGTAATGGATTTAATGAAAAACTGTTTTTT.

In its sample, this clonotype was seen a few times. The chain has TRBV6-6 and TRBJ2-7; D remains unclear. The V gene's germline CDR1 is MNHNY and CDR2 SVGAGI (reference sequence). V gave up 5 bases and J gave up 0 bases, with 8 bases separating them. The CDR3 is 13 residues long. CDR3 residues: CASSSHSSYEQYF. The CDR3 coding sequence is TGTGCCAGCAGTAGCCATAGCTCCTACGAGCAGTACTTC.

The chain couples TRBV6-2 or TRBV6-3 to TRBJ2-4, with 7 nucleotides matching TRBD2. This CDR3 has 17 residues. With 2 bases clipped from V and 0 bases from J, the junction kept 7 bases outside the gene matches. Per the germline V gene, CDR1 is MNHEY and CDR2 is SVGEGT. This CDR3 is CASSYGLGLLAKNIQYF. CDR3 nucleotide sequence: TGTGCCAGCAGTTACGGTCTGGGACTACTAGCCAAAAACATTCAGTACTTC.

The chain links TRBV9 to TRBJ2-3; weak D call: TRBD2 (5 bases). The CDR3 loop spans 15 amino acids. The V gene's germline CDR1 is SGDLS and CDR2 YYNGEE. V lost 4 bases, J lost 5 bases, and 17 bases lay in between. The CDR3 coding sequence is TGTGCCAGCAGCCTCCGGTCAGCGGCGGGAGATACGCAGTATTTT. Translation: CASSLRSAAGDTQYF.

The chain couples TRBV7-3 to TRBJ2-7, with 10 bases fitting TRBD2. CDR1 is SGHTA, CDR2 FQGTGA, per germline. This CDR3 comprises 14 residues. Germline trimming cut 5 bases from V and 3 bases from J; bases unmatched to any gene: 4. CDR3 in DNA: TGTGCCAGCAGCCCCGCTAGCGGGGGCTACGAGCAGTACTTC. Its protein is CASSPASGGYEQYF.

The chain carries TRBV7-3 and TRBJ1-2; D not certain. Trimming removed 1 base from V and 0 bases from J, with 12 bases in between. The germline gives CDR1 SGHTA, CDR2 FQGTGA. The CDR3 length is 16 residues. CDR3 in DNA: TGTGCCAGCAGCTTAATCGACGGAAGTTCTAACTATGGCTACACCTTC. Encoded protein: CASSLIDGSSNYGYTF.

The chain carries TRBV7-2 and TRBJ2-5; D might be TRBD1 or TRBD2, each matching 5 bases. Germline V CDR1 and CDR2: SGHTA, FQGNSA. The V end lost 2 bases, the J end lost 5 bases, and 12 bases lay between the germline ends. This CDR3 is 14 amino acids long. CDR3 loop: CASSLRGVAETQYF. CDR3 DNA sequence: TGTGCCAGCAGCTTAAGAGGGGTCGCGGAGACCCAGTACTTC.